Given below is one T cell receptor beta chain in context. What antigen it recognizes has not been identified. No much larger clonotype is one base removed from it; base qualities were not supplied. This sample was taken from a study of blood T cell repertoires in COVID-19 (dated by TCRdb to the early 2020s). For the study in its entirety: Samples covering the acute and convalescent phases of COVID-19 were provided by collaborators in the United States, Italy and Spain. The prospective study material was composed of cDNA or gDNA derived from T cells, B-cell-depleted T cells, or PBMCs. The dataset comprised deeply sampled blood TCRbeta repertoires from subjects exposed to, actively infected with, or recovered from COVID-19. The repertoires were released in a freely available public database intended as a resource for research on the immune response to SARS-CoV-2. The samples were drawn from two sources: the first 160 participants of the ongoing ImmuneRACE study, and 1,254 subjects contributed by 6 global collaborators. The sample metadata nearly always contained a de-identified subject ID, COVID-19 status, age in years and sex. HLA class I and class II types, where available, came from metadata supplied by the sample provider rather than from assay-based typing.

TCRbeta CDR3 regions were amplified from genomic DNA using the immunoSEQ Assay, a bias-controlled multiplex PCR. The authors' pipeline ran thus. Within the assay, amplification of reference gene primers was used to estimate how many nucleated cells each sample contained. Sequence reads were collapsed and filtered to measure the absolute abundance of every unique TCRbeta CDR3 rearrangement. For each sample, productive Simpson clonality was calculated as the square root of Simpson's diversity index over productive rearrangements. TCRdb provides this immuneACCESS table in a form limited to in-frame rearrangements. Some clones are lacking; in checked studies, under half of them reflect an unresolved V gene, and why the rest are absent is not known. That table furnishes V, J and clone size, whereas the DNA furnished D and trimming. This sample gives about 74,000 clones in total; around 88% of them show up just once. Of the sample, approximately 6.7% falls within the top ten clones.

The study at large found these results: The amount of clinical and demographic metadata varied by source and participant and was provided uncurated.

Collaborating institutions collected whole blood in K2EDTA tubes following their own protocols. For TCRbeta analysis, collaborator samples were shipped as frozen whole blood, as isolated PBMCs, or as DNA extracted from either sample type. Via the germline V gene, CDR1 is SGHTA and CDR2 FQGNSA. A distance of 9 bases separates the germline ends of V and J, which lose 9 bases and 0 bases respectively. Including the terminal cysteine and phenylalanine, the CDR3 comprises 13 residues. The kept DNA is CDR3 alone, 39 bases in frame from the first base. The sequence was collected from a woman older than 75 with acute or convalescent COVID-19. Input material: peripheral blood. The chain couples TRBV7-2 to TRBJ2-1; TRBD1 might be the D gene, on 6 matching bases. The CDR3 here reads CASLGASYNEQFF. The bases are TGTGCCAGTCTGGGGGCCTCCTACAATGAGCAGTTCTTC.